This T cell receptor (beta chain) was recovered during a study of shared T cell receptors in the human thymus. Assay: immunoSEQ multiplex PCR; the TCRdb copy retains only in-frame clones and omits some. The sample gives some 400,000 clones, around 95% of which show up once; roughly 0.02% is in the top ten. From germline, CDR1 is SGHRS and CDR2 YFSETQ. Trimming removed 4 bases from V and 10 bases from J, with 23 bases in between. CDR3 size: 15 residues. This rearrangement joins TRBV5-1 to TRBJ1-1; D possibly corresponds to TRBD1 (5 bases). The sequencing input was thymocytes. The origin of this receptor is a human donor. The CDR3 spells CASSPMVGAQAGAFF. The CDR3 DNA is TGCGCCAGCAGCCCCATGGTAGGGGCCCAAGCGGGAGCTTTCTTT.